The T cell receptor beta chain described here comes from a study of vaccination and CD4 T cells after COVID-19. At the level of the study: Overlapping spike peptides of SARS-CoV-2, HCoV-NL63, HCoV-OC43 and HCoV-229E were used, and cells were stimulated with them.

The Oncomine TCR Beta short-read assay was what sequenced the DNA obtained from cultured CD4+ T cells. Once CD4+ T cells had been cultured, genomic DNA was extracted from them. TCRdb analysed the PCR reads with MiXCR anew, one entry per CDR3 protein. The table includes approximately 10,000 distinct CDR3 sequences, about 40% detected once. Turning to this clonotype: Its antigen is as yet unknown.

Treatment indicated: roughly ten-day PBMC culture with coronavirus spike peptide pools or control peptides (ViraFEST assay). Researchers collected the unexposed donor's CD4+ T cells before the COVID-19 pandemic (2011-2018). This TCR came from a human donor in good health. The sample was CD4+ T cells from blood, cultured in vitro.

This CDR3 reads CASSDSDSSGANVLTF. In DNA form, the CDR3 reads TGTGCCAGCAGTGACTCGGACAGCTCTGGGGCCAACGTCCTGACTTTC. This rearrangement joins TRBV6-4 to TRBJ2-6; tentative D call: TRBD1 (6 bases). V gave up 0 bases and J gave up 0 bases, with 6 bases separating them. Germline V lookup: CDR1 MRHNA, CDR2 SNTAGT. The CDR3 is 16 amino acids.